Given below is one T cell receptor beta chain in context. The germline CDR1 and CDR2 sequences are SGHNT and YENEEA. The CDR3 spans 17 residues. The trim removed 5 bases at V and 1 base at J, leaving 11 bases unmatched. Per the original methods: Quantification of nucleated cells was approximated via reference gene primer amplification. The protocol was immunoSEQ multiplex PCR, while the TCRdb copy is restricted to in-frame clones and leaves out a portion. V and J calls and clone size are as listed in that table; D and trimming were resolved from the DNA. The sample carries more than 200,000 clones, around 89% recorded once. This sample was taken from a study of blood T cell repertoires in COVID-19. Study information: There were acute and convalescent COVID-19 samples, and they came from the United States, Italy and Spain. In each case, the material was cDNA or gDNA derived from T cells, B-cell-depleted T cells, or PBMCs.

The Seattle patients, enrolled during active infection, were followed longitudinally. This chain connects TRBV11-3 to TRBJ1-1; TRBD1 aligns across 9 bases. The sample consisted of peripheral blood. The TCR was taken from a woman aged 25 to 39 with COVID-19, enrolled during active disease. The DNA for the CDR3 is TGTGCCAGCAGCCCCGGTTGGGGGACAGGGTCGAACACTGAAGCTTTCTTT. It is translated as CASSPGWGTGSNTEAFF.